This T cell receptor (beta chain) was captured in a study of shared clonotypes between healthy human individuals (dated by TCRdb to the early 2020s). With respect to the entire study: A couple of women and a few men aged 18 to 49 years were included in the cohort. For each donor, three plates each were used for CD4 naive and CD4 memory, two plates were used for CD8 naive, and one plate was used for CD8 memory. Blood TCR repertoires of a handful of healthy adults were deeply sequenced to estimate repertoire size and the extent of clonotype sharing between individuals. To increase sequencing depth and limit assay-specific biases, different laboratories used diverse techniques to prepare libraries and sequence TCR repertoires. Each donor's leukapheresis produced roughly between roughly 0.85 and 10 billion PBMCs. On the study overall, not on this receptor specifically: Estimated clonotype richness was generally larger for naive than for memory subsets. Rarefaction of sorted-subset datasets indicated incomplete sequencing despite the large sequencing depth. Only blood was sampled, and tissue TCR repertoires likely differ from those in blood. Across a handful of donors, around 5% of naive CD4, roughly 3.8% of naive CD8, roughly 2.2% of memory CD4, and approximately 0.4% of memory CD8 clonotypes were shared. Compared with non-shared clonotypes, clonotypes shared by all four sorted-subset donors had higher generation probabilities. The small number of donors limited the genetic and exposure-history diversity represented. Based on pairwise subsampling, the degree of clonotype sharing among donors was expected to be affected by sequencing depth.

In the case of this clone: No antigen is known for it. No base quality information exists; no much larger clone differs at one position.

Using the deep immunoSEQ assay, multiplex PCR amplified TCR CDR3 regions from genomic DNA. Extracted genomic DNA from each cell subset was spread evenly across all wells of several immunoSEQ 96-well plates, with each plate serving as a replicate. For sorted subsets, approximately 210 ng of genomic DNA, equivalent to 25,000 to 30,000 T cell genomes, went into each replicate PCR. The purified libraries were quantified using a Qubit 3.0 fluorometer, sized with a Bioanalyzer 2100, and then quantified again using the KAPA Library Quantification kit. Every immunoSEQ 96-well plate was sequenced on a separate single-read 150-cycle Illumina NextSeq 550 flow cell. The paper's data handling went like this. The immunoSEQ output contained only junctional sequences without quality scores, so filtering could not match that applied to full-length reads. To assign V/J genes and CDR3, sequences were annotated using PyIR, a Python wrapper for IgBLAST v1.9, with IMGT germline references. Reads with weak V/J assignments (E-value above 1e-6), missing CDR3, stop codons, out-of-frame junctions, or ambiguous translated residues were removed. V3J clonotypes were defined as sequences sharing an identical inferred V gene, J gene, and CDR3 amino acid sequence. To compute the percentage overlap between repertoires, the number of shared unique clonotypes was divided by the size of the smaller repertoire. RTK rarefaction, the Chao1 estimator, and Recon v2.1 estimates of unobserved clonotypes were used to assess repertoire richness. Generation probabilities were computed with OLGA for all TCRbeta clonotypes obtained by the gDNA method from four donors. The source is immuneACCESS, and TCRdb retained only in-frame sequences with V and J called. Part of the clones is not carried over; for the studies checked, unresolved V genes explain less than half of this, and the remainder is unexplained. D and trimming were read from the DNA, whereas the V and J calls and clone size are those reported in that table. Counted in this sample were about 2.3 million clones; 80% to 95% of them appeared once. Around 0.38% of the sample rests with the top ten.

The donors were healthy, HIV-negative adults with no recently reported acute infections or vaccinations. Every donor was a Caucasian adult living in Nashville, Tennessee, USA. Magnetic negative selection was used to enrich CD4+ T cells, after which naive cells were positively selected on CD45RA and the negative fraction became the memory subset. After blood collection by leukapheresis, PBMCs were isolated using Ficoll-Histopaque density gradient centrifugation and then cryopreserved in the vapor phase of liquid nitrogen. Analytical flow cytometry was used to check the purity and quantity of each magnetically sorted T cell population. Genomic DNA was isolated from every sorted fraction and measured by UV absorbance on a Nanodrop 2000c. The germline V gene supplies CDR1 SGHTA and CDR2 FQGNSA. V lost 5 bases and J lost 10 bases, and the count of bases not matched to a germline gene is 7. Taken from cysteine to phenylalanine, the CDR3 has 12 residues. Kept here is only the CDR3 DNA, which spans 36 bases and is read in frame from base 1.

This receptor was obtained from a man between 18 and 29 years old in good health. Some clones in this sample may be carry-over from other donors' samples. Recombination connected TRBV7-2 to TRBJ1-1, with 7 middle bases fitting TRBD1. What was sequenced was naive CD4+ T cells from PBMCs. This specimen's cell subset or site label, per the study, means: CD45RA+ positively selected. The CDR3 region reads CASSPRQGRAFF. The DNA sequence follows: TGTGCCAGCAGCCCCAGACAGGGTAGAGCTTTCTTT.